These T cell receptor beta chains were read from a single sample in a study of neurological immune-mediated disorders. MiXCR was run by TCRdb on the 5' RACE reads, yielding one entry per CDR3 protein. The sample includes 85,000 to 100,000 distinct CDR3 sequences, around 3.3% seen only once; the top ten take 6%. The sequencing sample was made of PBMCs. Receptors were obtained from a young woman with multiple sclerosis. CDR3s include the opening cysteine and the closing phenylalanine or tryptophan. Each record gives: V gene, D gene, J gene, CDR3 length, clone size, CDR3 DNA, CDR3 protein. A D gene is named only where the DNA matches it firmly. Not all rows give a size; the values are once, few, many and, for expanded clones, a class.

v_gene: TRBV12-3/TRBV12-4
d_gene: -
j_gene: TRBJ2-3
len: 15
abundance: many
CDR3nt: TGTGCCAGCAGTTTATTCTCAGGGAGCCCAGATACGCAGTATTTT
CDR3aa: CASSLFSGSPDTQYF

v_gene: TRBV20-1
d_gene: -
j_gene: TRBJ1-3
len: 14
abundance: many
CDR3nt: TGCAGTGCTCGACAGTCAAGCTCTGGAAACACCATATATTTT
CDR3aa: CSARQSSSGNTIYF

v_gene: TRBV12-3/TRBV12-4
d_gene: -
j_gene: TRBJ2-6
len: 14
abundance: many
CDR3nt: TGTGCCAGCAGTTTGGCAGAGGGGGCCAACGTCCTGACTTTC
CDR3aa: CASSLAEGANVLTF

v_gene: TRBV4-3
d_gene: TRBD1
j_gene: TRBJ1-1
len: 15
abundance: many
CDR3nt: TGCGCCAGCAGCCAAGATCCCCAGGGGGCTGGTGAAGCTTTCTTT
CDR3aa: CASSQDPQGAGEAFF

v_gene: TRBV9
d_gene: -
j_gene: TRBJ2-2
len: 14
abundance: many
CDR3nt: TGTGCCAGCAGCGTAGGAGGGGTTGACGGGGAGCTGTTTTTT
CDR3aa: CASSVGGVDGELFF

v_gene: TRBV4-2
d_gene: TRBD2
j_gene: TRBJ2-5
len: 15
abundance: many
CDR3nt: TGTGCCAGCAGCCAAGATAGGGACTACGTGGAGACCCAGTACTTC
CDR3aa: CASSQDRDYVETQYF

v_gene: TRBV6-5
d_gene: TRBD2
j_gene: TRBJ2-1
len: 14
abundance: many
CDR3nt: TGTGCCAGCAGACTAGCGGGGGATGGTAATGAGCAGTTCTTC
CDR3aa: CASRLAGDGNEQFF

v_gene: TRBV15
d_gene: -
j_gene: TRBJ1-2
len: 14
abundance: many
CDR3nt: TGTGCCACCAGCCCGGGACGGTCTAACTATGGCTACACCTTC
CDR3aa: CATSPGRSNYGYTF

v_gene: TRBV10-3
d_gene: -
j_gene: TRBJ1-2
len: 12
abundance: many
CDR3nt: TGTGCCACATCATCATTGGACTATGGCTACACCTTC
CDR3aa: CATSSLDYGYTF

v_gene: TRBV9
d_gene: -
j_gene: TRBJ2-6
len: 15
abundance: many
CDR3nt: TGTGCCAGCAGCTTCCGGCGATCTGGGGCCAACGTCCTGACTTTC
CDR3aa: CASSFRRSGANVLTF

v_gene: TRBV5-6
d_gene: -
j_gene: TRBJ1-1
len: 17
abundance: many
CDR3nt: TGTGCCAGCAGCTTGTTGTTCGGGACGGCGTGGAACACTGAAGCTTTCTTT
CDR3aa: CASSLLFGTAWNTEAFF

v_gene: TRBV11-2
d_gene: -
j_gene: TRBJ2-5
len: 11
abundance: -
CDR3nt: TGTGACAGCAGCCCTCAAGAGACCCAGTACTTC
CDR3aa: CDSSPQETQYF